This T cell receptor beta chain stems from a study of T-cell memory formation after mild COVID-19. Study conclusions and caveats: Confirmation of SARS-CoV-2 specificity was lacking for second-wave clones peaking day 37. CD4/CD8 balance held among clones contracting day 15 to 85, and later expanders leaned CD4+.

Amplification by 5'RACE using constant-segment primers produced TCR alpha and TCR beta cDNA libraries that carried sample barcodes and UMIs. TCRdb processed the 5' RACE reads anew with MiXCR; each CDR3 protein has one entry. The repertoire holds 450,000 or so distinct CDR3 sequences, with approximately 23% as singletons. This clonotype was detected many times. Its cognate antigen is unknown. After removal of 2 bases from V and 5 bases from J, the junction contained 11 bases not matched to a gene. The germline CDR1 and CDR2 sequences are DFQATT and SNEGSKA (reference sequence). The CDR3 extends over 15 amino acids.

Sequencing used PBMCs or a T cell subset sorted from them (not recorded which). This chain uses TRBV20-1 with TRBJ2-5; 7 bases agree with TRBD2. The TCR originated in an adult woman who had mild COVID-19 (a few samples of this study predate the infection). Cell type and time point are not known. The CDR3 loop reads CSARPSGTTWETQYF. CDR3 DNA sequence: TGCAGTGCTAGACCCTCCGGGACTACCTGGGAGACCCAGTACTTC.